This T cell receptor beta chain was sequenced for a study of long-term antiretroviral therapy in people with HIV. Study-level information: The 2015 recommendation for immediate ART came about a decade after the earliest samples. The study's findings and limits: Pre-ART-expanded clones dominated the repertoire at all time points. In samples taken after ART, diversity increased but remained below transplant donor control levels. Compared with controls, HIV repertoires showed narrower CDR3 length ranges.

As for this clone: Its antigen remains unidentified.

Germline values: CDR1 SEHNR, CDR2 FQNEAQ (reference sequence). The CDR3 length is 14 residues. V dropped 4 bases and J dropped 4; count of bases not matched to a gene: 5. With survey level as its setting, the immunoSEQ assay was v3.0. Measured with immunoSEQ multiplex PCR; TCRdb has only the in-frame clones, and not every one. The sample has 20,000 or so clones, around 87% seen once. The chain has TRBV7-9 and TRBJ1-2; 8 bases align to TRBD1. Source: unsorted PBMCs, taken 0.2 years before starting antiretroviral therapy. The clonotype comes from a young man with HIV. The CDR3 region is CASSSVDRAYGYTF. CDR3 nucleotide sequence: TGTGCCAGCAGCTCGGTGGACAGGGCCTATGGCTACACCTTC.